The entry that follows covers one T cell receptor (beta chain) sequence. These data originate in a study of blood T cell repertoires in COVID-19. As for the study in general: Sites in the United States, Italy and Spain provided acute and convalescent COVID-19 samples. T cells, B-cell-depleted T cells, or PBMCs provided the cDNA or gDNA that served as material.

Only in-frame clones appear in the TCRdb table, and some are missing; sequencing was by immunoSEQ multiplex PCR. The data contain approximately 93,000 clones, over 70% of them seen just once; the ten biggest clones take up just under 10%. Germline V CDR1 and CDR2: GTSNPN, SVGIG (reference sequence). There are 14 residues in the CDR3. V lost 5 bases and J lost 6, with 20 bases in between. The sequencing sample was made of peripheral blood. This chain connects TRBV30 to TRBJ2-7, with D possibly matching TRBD1 (5 bases). The TCR comes from a woman older than 75 with acute or convalescent COVID-19. CDR3 residues: CAWEEGVQAGEQYF. In nucleotides, the CDR3 is TGTGCCTGGGAGGAAGGGGTTCAGGCTGGCGAGCAGTACTTC.